This T cell receptor beta chain was obtained from a study of T cells in Graves' hyperthyroidism and ophthalmopathy. About the study: Peripheral blood draws took place at initial diagnosis, ahead of any treatment.

This clonotype has ten or more counts. RNA transcripts gave rise to amplified TCR beta CDR3 regions. Researchers ran a first-round RT-PCR on the TCR CDR3 using the HTBI primer set. TCRdb processed the multiplex PCR reads anew with MiXCR; each CDR3 protein has one entry. The sample consists of under 400,000 distinct CDR3 sequences, around 17% of them appearing once. The V gene's germline CDR1 is MDHEN and CDR2 SYDVKM. Trimming cost V 5 bases and J 3 bases; bases outside gene matches: 12. The CDR3 loop spans 16 amino acids. The rearrangement uses TRBV28 and TRBJ1-2, with TRBD1 matching over 7 bases. The sequence came from a man aged 25 to 40 with Graves' hyperthyroidism. The sequencing sample was made of blood. CDR3 loop: CASSPPRGTEYYGYTF. The CDR3 DNA is TGTGCCAGCAGTCCCCCCCGGGGGACAGAGTACTATGGCTACACCTTC.